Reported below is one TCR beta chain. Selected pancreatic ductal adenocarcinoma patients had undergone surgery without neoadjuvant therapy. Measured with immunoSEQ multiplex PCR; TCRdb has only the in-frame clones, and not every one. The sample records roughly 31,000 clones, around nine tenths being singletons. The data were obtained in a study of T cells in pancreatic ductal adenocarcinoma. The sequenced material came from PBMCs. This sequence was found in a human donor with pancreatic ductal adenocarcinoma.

The CDR3 nucleotides read TGTGCCAGCAGCACTCAGGACAGCTATCAGCCCCAGCATTTT. It specifies CASSTQDSYQPQHF. The rearrangement joins TRBV9 to TRBJ1-5, with TRBD1 as a possible D gene (6 bases). The CDR3 has 14 amino acids. Germline lookup yields CDR1 SGDLS and CDR2 YYNGEE. The V end lost 4 bases, the J end lost 5 bases, and 13 bases lay between the germline ends.